This entry lists 30 T cell receptor beta chains sequenced from one sample in a study of chemoradiotherapy in HPV16-positive cancers. Clones were read by immunoSEQ multiplex PCR, and TCRdb kept only the in-frame ones, dropping some. Among more than 30,000 clones listed, 89% were seen once. The specimen was blood, collected from a patient who underwent chemoradiotherapy. The receptors stem from a human donor with HPV-associated anogenital cancer.

V usage is TRBV29-1 and J usage is TRBJ1-5; tentatively, D is TRBD1 (5 bases). The germline gives CDR1 SQVTM, CDR2 ANQGSEA. The CDR3 loop spans 12 amino acids. Trimming removed 4 bases at V and 4 bases at J, with 8 bases between. CDR3 sequence (DNA): TGCAGCGTTGGACAGCTTAATCAGCCCCAGCATTTT. Translation: CSVGQLNQPQHF.

This clone was picked up a small number of times. The gene calls are TRBV19 and TRBJ2-7; D is unclear. CDR3 length: 17 residues. V dropped 5 bases and J dropped 0 bases, with 20 bases sitting between them. Germline V lookup: CDR1 LNHDA, CDR2 SQIVND (reference sequence). The CDR3 sequence: CASSLTREVPLSYEQYF. CDR3 nucleotide sequence: TGTGCCAGTAGTCTTACCCGAGAGGTGCCACTCTCCTACGAGCAGTACTTC. Combining the CDR3 with reference TRBV19 and TRBJ2-7 gives the whole variable domain DGGITQSPKYLFRKEGQNVTLSCEQNLNHDAMYWYRQDPGQGLRLIYYSQIVNDFQKGDIAEGYSVSREKKESFPLTVTSAQKNPTAFYLCASSLTREVPLSYEQYFGPGTRLTVT.

The chain carries TRBV9 and TRBJ2-7; no clear D gene. The germline V gene has CDR1 SGDLS and CDR2 YYNGEE. The CDR3 contains 13 residues. V lost 0 bases, J lost 4 bases, and 8 bases lay in between. DNA of the CDR3: TGTGCCAGCAGCGTAGAGCAGGAGTACGAGCAGTACTTC. Translating it yields CASSVEQEYEQYF. Full variable domain (remainder filled in from reference TRBV9 and TRBJ2-7): DSGVTQTPKHLITATGQRVTLRCSPRSGDLSVYWYQQSLDQGLQFLIQYYNGEERAKGNILERFSAQQFPDLHSELNLSSLELGDSALYFCASSVEQEYEQYFGPGTRLTVT.

The chain uses TRBV19 and TRBJ1-5, with D possibly matching TRBD1 (6 bases). In germline, CDR1 is LNHDA, CDR2 SQIVND (reference sequence). The CDR3 runs to 16 residues. The ends were cut back, 6 bases at V and 6 bases at J, with 21 bases in the middle. CDR3 sequence: CASRKVGGTLTQPQHF. The CDR3 DNA sequence: TGTGCCAGTAGAAAGGTGGGCGGGACACTAACTCAGCCCCAGCATTTT.

This clone appeared a few times. The CDR3: CATSRDRGPYSNQPQHF. The CDR3 DNA sequence: TGTGCCACCAGCAGAGATCGGGGCCCCTATAGCAATCAGCCCCAGCATTTT. This chain joins TRBV15 and TRBJ1-5; D may be TRBD1 (5 bases). CDR1 is LNHNV, CDR2 YYDKDF, per germline (reference sequence). The CDR3 extends over 17 amino acids. V shed 0 bases and J shed 0 bases, with 12 bases lying between them.

The gene calls are TRBV10-2 and TRBJ2-5; 7 bases are a match to TRBD1. Germline V gene lookup returns CDR1 WSHSY and CDR2 SAAADI. This CDR3 contains 15 residues. The trim removed 5 bases at V and 5 bases at J, leaving 11 bases unmatched. CDR3: CASSKPDRTQETQYF. The CDR3 DNA reads TGCGCCAGCAGTAAGCCGGACAGGACTCAGGAGACCCAGTACTTC.

The rearrangement joins TRBV6-6 to TRBJ1-2; D gene uncertain. Germline V gene sequence: CDR1 MNHNY, CDR2 SVGAGI (reference sequence). The CDR3 runs 11 residues. V shed 5 bases and J shed 7 bases, with 8 bases lying between them. The CDR3 DNA reads TGTGCCAGCAGTATCAAATCTGGCTACACCTTC. It is translated as CASSIKSGYTF.

This sequence joins TRBV4-1 and TRBJ1-6, with TRBD1 matching 10 bases. Trimming removed 3 bases from V and 9 bases from J; junction bases left unmatched: 11. The V gene's germline CDR1 is MGHRA and CDR2 YSYEKL. This CDR3 region has 17 residues. The CDR3 sequence is CASSHAKDRGQGSPLHF. DNA for the CDR3: TGCGCCAGCAGCCACGCTAAAGACAGGGGGCAGGGTTCACCCCTCCACTTT.

This clone turned up a few times. This rearrangement joins TRBV9 to TRBJ2-1; D might be TRBD2 (5 bases). Germline values: CDR1 SGDLS, CDR2 YYNGEE. The CDR3 length is 19 residues. The V gene lost 0 bases and the J gene lost 5 bases, with 24 bases spanning the gap. The CDR3 protein is CASSVGRGEGGLADNEQFF. The CDR3 DNA sequence: TGTGCCAGCAGCGTAGGTCGGGGAGAAGGAGGCCTTGCCGACAATGAGCAGTTCTTC.

This chain links TRBV5-5 with TRBJ2-5, with a tentative D call TRBD1 (5 bases). The CDR3 spans 16 residues. Per germline, CDR1 SGHKS and CDR2 YYEKEE (reference sequence). With 3 bases removed from V and 2 bases from J, the gap between germline ends came to 17 bases. The CDR3 loop reads CASSWVSRVNQETQYF. The CDR3, as DNA: TGTGCCAGCAGCTGGGTCAGCAGGGTGAATCAAGAGACCCAGTACTTC.

The CDR3 DNA follows: TGTGCCAGCTCACGGACGGTTCCGGGAGGGACCCAGTACTTC. Translated, it gives CASSRTVPGGTQYF. The genes are TRBV18 and TRBJ2-5, with 7 nucleotides matching TRBD2. V gave up 4 bases and J gave up 7 bases; unmatched junction bases: 9. CDR1 and CDR2 from the germline V gene are KGHSH and LQKENI. The CDR3 runs 14 residues.

V gene TRBV11-2 combines with J gene TRBJ1-1; no firm D call. Germline lookup yields CDR1 SGHAT and CDR2 FQNNGV. This CDR3 region has 11 residues. Trimming removed 5 bases from V and 2 bases from J, with 3 bases in between. This CDR3 is CASSRNTEAFF. The CDR3 DNA sequence: TGTGCCAGCAGCCGAAACACTGAAGCTTTCTTT. The variable domain in full, with the rest retrieved from reference TRBV11-2 and TRBJ1-1, is EAGVAQSPRYKIIEKRQSVAFWCNPISGHATLYWYQQILGQGPKLLIQFQNNGVVDDSQLPKDRFSAERLKGVDSTLKIQPAKLEDSAVYLCASSRNTEAFFGQGTRLTVV.

The rearrangement links TRBV30 to TRBJ2-3, with D maybe TRBD1 (5 bases). CDR1 and CDR2 (germline): GTSNPN, SVGIG (reference sequence). Trimming took off 5 bases at V and 2 bases at J, with 14 bases between the two ends. The CDR3 loop spans 14 amino acids. The DNA of the CDR3 is TGTGCCTGGGGGGCGGCAGGGCTCACAGATACGCAGTATTTT. Translation gives CAWGAAGLTDTQYF.

The chain uses TRBV6-1 and TRBJ1-1; D unclear. Trimming took 2 bases from V and 0 from J, leaving 10 bases between them. CDR1 is MNHNS and CDR2 is SASEGT in the germline V gene. The CDR3 runs to 15 residues. The CDR3 DNA sequence: TGTGCCAGCAGTGAACAGACATCCCTGAACACTGAAGCTTTCTTT. Amino acid sequence: CASSEQTSLNTEAFF.

The V gene is TRBV5-4, the J gene TRBJ2-2, with 12 bases fitting TRBD1. This CDR3 region has 18 residues. Germline lookup yields CDR1 SGHNT and CDR2 YYREEE (reference sequence). V lost 2 bases, J lost 4 bases, and 9 bases stayed unmatched. CDR3 sequence: CASSLGTGGAKITGELFF. The CDR3 DNA is TGTGCCAGCAGCTTAGGGACAGGGGGCGCAAAAATCACCGGGGAGCTGTTTTTT.

The chain carries TRBV7-2 and TRBJ1-1; unclear D gene. From germline, CDR1 is SGHTA and CDR2 FQGNSA. The V gene lost 6 bases and the J gene lost 3 bases, with 14 bases spanning the gap. This CDR3 is 14 amino acids long. The CDR3 sequence is CASSPWEGYTEAFF. The CDR3 coding sequence is TGTGCCAGCAGTCCTTGGGAGGGATACACTGAAGCTTTCTTT.

V usage is TRBV19 and J usage is TRBJ2-1, with D possibly TRBD2 on 6 matching bases. The CDR3 consists of 14 residues. The germline CDR1 and CDR2 sequences are LNHDA and SQIVND (reference sequence). The germline V and J ends were trimmed by 7 bases and 3 bases, with 13 bases remaining between them. The CDR3 bases are TGTGCCAGTAACCCAGCGGGCCGCTACAATGAGCAGTTCTTC. This gives the protein CASNPAGRYNEQFF.

CDR3: CASSTGAFGTGEAFF. The CDR3 coding sequence is TGTGCCAGTAGTACAGGGGCCTTTGGGACGGGTGAAGCTTTCTTT. V is TRBV19 and J is TRBJ1-1, with a possible D match to TRBD1 (6 bases). Germline V lookup: CDR1 LNHDA, CDR2 SQIVND (reference sequence). V dropped 4 bases and J dropped 7 bases, with 19 bases sitting between them. This CDR3 has 15 amino acids.

V gene TRBV13 combines with J gene TRBJ2-7; D may correspond to TRBD1 or TRBD2 (5 bases each). Trimming pared 5 bases from V and 6 bases from J, leaving 20 bases between. The CDR3 covers 15 residues. Per germline, CDR1 PRHDT and CDR2 FYEKMQ (reference sequence). This CDR3 is CASSPNSGTEGEQYF. CDR3 coding DNA: TGTGCCAGCAGCCCGAACTCCGGGACCGAGGGCGAGCAGTACTTC.

The chain combines TRBV6-1 with TRBJ2-4, with 9 bases identical to TRBD1. With V trimmed by 1 base and J by 2 bases, 9 bases remained unmatched. Germline CDR1 and CDR2: MNHNS and SASEGT. The CDR3 has 18 amino acids. This CDR3 is CASSEEIYGTGSKNIQYF. The CDR3 DNA reads TGTGCCAGCAGTGAAGAGATATACGGGACAGGGTCCAAAAACATTCAGTACTTC.

This clone was found once. The genes are TRBV4-3 and TRBJ2-7; 8 positions agree with TRBD1. V dropped 5 bases and J dropped 2; count of bases not matched to a gene: 2. CDR3 size: 13 residues. CDR1 and CDR2 from the germline V gene are LGHNA and YSLEER. The CDR3 loop reads CASSYRGAYEQYF. As DNA, the CDR3 is TGCGCCAGCAGCTACAGGGGGGCCTACGAGCAGTACTTC.

CDR3 residues: CASSTPGQGTNEQYF. In DNA form, the CDR3 reads TGTGCCAGTAGTACGCCGGGACAGGGGACAAACGAGCAGTACTTC. The chain has TRBV19 and TRBJ2-7, with 10 bases lining up with TRBD1. Germline CDR1 reads LNHDA; CDR2 reads SQIVND (reference sequence). The length of the CDR3 is 15 residues. V was pared by 4 bases and J by 5 bases, with 8 bases of the junction left unmatched.

The chain couples TRBV5-1 to TRBJ1-5, with D possibly TRBD1 on 5 matching bases. Trimming removed 2 bases at V and 4 bases at J, with 13 bases between. This CDR3 comprises 15 residues. CDR1 SGHRS and CDR2 YFSETQ come from the germline V gene. The CDR3 DNA is TGCGCCAGCAGCTTATTAGGGGCCGAAAATCAGCCCCAGCATTTT. This codes for CASSLLGAENQPQHF.

The chain carries TRBV5-1 and TRBJ2-7; TRBD1 matches at 12 bases. Germline loops: CDR1 SGHRS, CDR2 YFSETQ. The trim removed 7 bases at V and 7 bases at J, leaving 12 bases unmatched. CDR3 length: 15 residues. CDR3 sequence: CASGTSGQGAGEQYF. The CDR3 DNA reads as TGCGCCAGCGGAACTTCGGGACAGGGGGCCGGGGAGCAGTACTTC.

The chain combines TRBV9 with TRBJ1-1; D possibly corresponds to TRBD1 (5 bases). The CDR3 is made up of 15 amino acids. Germline CDR1 SGDLS, CDR2 YYNGEE. V lost 4 bases and J lost 5, with 18 bases in between. The CDR3: CASSPRLQGGTEAFF. CDR3 DNA: TGTGCCAGCAGCCCTCGTCTCCAGGGAGGGACTGAAGCTTTCTTT.

The chain is built from TRBV6-5 and TRBJ1-4, with D possibly matching TRBD1 (6 bases). With 6 bases removed from V and 12 bases from J, the gap between germline ends came to 14 bases. Germline V gives CDR1 MNHEY, CDR2 SVGAGI. The CDR3 has 12 residues. CDR3 bases: TGTGCCAGCAGCCTCCGAGGGGGGGAACTGTTTTTT. Translating it yields CASSLRGGELFF.

The genes are TRBV19 and TRBJ1-6, with D perhaps matching TRBD1 (5 bases). With 10 bases removed from V and 6 bases from J, the gap between germline ends came to 19 bases. This CDR3 has 15 amino acids. Germline-derived CDR1 and CDR2 are LNHDA and SQIVND (reference sequence). This CDR3 is CATQGGEAGNSPLHF. For the CDR3, the DNA is TGTGCCACCCAGGGAGGTGAGGCTGGTAATTCACCCCTCCACTTT.

V usage is TRBV14 and J usage is TRBJ1-2; D remains unclear. V was clipped by 4 bases and J by 4 bases, with 13 bases between them. This CDR3 spans 14 amino acids. Germline values: CDR1 SGHDN, CDR2 FVKESK. This CDR3 reads CASSPTLSSYGYTF. The CDR3 bases are TGTGCCAGCAGCCCAACTCTCTCCTCCTATGGCTACACCTTC.

The chain employs TRBV5-5 and TRBJ2-7, with 11 bases aligning to TRBD2. The CDR3 spans 14 residues. The ends lost 4 bases at V and 8 bases at J; junction bases unmatched: 8. Germline CDR1 SGHKS, CDR2 YYEKEE (reference sequence). CDR3 amino acids: CASSLPGTSGKQYF. As DNA, the CDR3 is TGTGCCAGCAGCCTACCCGGGACTAGCGGAAAGCAGTACTTC.

This chain joins TRBV6-6 and TRBJ1-3; D gene ambiguous. The CDR3 totals 13 residues. Trimming took 0 bases from V and 12 from J, leaving 12 bases between them. CDR1 and CDR2 (germline): MNHNY, SVGAGI (reference sequence). CDR3 DNA sequence: TGTGCCAGCAGTTACTCGACCCAATTGGGCATATATTTT. This translates into CASSYSTQLGIYF.